This is a list of T cell receptor beta chains from one sample in a study of T cell responses to AZD1222 COVID-19 vaccine. Generated by immunoSEQ multiplex PCR, the TCRdb table keeps only in-frame clones and is missing some. The data contain 100,000 to 150,000 clones, around 80% of them singletons. The material sequenced was peripheral blood, taken 28 days after the second AZD1222 dose. The origin of the receptors is an adult who received the AZD1222 COVID-19 vaccine. The CDR3 runs from the conserved cysteine through the conserved F or W. D genes are given only for firm matches. Clone size is not always given. Where it is, it says once, few, many or a class for expanded clones.

j_call,d_call,clone_size,v_call,cdr3_nt,cdr3_aa
TRBJ2-2,-,-,TRBV4-2,TGTGCCAGCAGCCAAGAGGGGGATCCCACCGGGGAGCTGTTTTTT,CASSQEGDPTGELFF
TRBJ1-1,-,-,TRBV6-5,TGTGCCAGCAGTTCCAGGGAGAACACTGAAGCTTTCTTT,CASSSRENTEAFF
TRBJ1-1,-,-,TRBV3-1/TRBV3-2,TGTGCCAGCGGGTTGAACACTGAAGCTTTCTTT,CASGLNTEAFF
TRBJ1-2,-,-,TRBV7-2,TGTGCCAGCAGCCCCGACGGATTTAACTATGGCTACACCTTC,CASSPDGFNYGYTF
TRBJ1-2,-,-,TRBV5-5,TGTGCCAGCAGCTTGCGCTTGATACCTCTTGCTGACTATGGCTACACCTTC,CASSLRLIPLADYGYTF
TRBJ1-1,TRBD1,-,TRBV28,TGTGCCAGCAGTTTAGGGACAGACTACTTCAACACTGAAGCTTTCTTT,CASSLGTDYFNTEAFF
TRBJ2-7,TRBD1,-,TRBV28,TGTGCCAGCAGGGGACAGGGGAATAACGAGCAGTACTTC,CASRGQGNNEQYF
TRBJ1-1,TRBD1,-,TRBV19,TGTGCCAGTAGTATAGATCAGGGGGCAACTGAAGCTTTCTTT,CASSIDQGATEAFF
TRBJ1-1,TRBD1,-,TRBV28,TGTGCCAGCAGGAAGAAGACAGGGGGCGGCACTGAAGCTTTCTTT,CASRKKTGGGTEAFF
TRBJ1-1,-,-,TRBV9,TGTGCCAGCAGCGTAGTACAGGGCACTGAAGCTTTCTTT,CASSVVQGTEAFF
TRBJ1-4,TRBD1,few,TRBV19,TGTGCCAGTAGTATCATTTCTCGGACAGGGGAAAAACTGTTTTTT,CASSIISRTGEKLFF
TRBJ1-5,-,-,TRBV5-1,TGCGCCCCCCGAGCCGCGGTTTATGCGGGACACCGTCATCAGCCCCAGCATTTT,CAPRAAVYAGHRHQPQHF
TRBJ2-3,TRBD1,-,TRBV7-9,TGTGCCAGCTACAGGGGCGAAATAACAGATACGCAGTATTTT,CASYRGEITDTQYF
TRBJ2-7,TRBD1,-,TRBV5-1,TGCGCCAGCAGCCCACTAAAGACAGGGAACGAGCAGTACTTC,CASSPLKTGNEQYF
TRBJ1-5,TRBD1,-,TRBV11-2,TGTGCCAGCAGCTTAGAGAGGGGGCTAGGACAGCCCCAGCATTTT,CASSLERGLGQPQHF
TRBJ2-1,-,-,TRBV15,TGTGCCACCAGCAGAGATCCCAGCGCTGCCATATTCTCCTACAATGAGCAGTTCTTC,CATSRDPSAAIFSYNEQFF
TRBJ2-1,-,-,TRBV28,TGTGCCAGTAGCAAGAATGAGCAGTTCTTC,CASSKNEQFF
TRBJ1-1,-,-,TRBV3-1/TRBV3-2,TGTGCCAGCATCCCCTCGTGGGGGGCTGAAGCTTTCTTT,CASIPSWGAEAFF
TRBJ1-4,-,-,TRBV2,TGTGCCAGCGGAAGGACAGCGCATTCAACTAATGAAAAACTGTTTTTT,CASGRTAHSTNEKLFF
TRBJ2-7,TRBD1,-,TRBV6-4,TGTGCCAGCAGTGGGAAACAGGGGCGTCGGGAGCAGTACTTC,CASSGKQGRREQYF
TRBJ1-4,TRBD1,-,TRBV19,TGTGCCAGTAGTCCAGGAGACAGGGGCACTAATGAAAAACTGTTTTTT,CASSPGDRGTNEKLFF
TRBJ2-1,-,-,TRBV5-4,TGTGCCAGCAGCTTCGGAGGGCGCGGTGAGCAGTTCTTC,CASSFGGRGEQFF
TRBJ2-1,-,-,TRBV6-2/TRBV6-3,TGTGCCAGCAGTGTCGCCGACACCAGCTCCTACAATGAGCAGTTCTTC,CASSVADTSSYNEQFF
TRBJ1-2,TRBD1,-,TRBV28,TGTGCCAGCAGTCCTAGACAGGGGGCAACTGGCTACACCTTC,CASSPRQGATGYTF
TRBJ2-1,-,-,TRBV6-5,TGTGCCAGCAGGACCCACGTGGAGGGTGCCGAGCAGTTCTTC,CASRTHVEGAEQFF
TRBJ1-3,-,-,TRBV19,TGTGCCAGTAGTATAAGAGGAGGGGCAGCTACTACTCCCTCTGGAAACACCATATATTTT,CASSIRGGAATTPSGNTIYF
TRBJ2-7,TRBD1,once,TRBV6-6,TGTGCCAGCAGTCCCCGGGACAGGGTCCTGGGGAACGAGCAGTACTTC,CASSPRDRVLGNEQYF
TRBJ2-5,TRBD2,-,TRBV29-1,TGCAGCGTTACCCCCCTAGCGGGGACTCAAGAGACCCAGTACTTC,CSVTPLAGTQETQYF
TRBJ1-2,-,few,TRBV2,TGTGCCAGCAGGTCGGGTGGGGGGCTGAACTATGGCTACACCTTC,CASRSGGGLNYGYTF
TRBJ2-7,TRBD2,-,TRBV14,TGTGCCAGCAGCCCCCGGTTAGCGGGTGAGCAGTACTTC,CASSPRLAGEQYF
TRBJ2-1,-,-,TRBV18,TGTGCCAGCTCACCGGGCAATGAGCAGTTCTTC,CASSPGNEQFF